A single sample gave rise to the 15 T cell receptor beta chains below, sequenced in a study of cytomegalovirus exposure and HLA in healthy donors. PCR primers comprised 60 Vbeta and 13 Jbeta primers. Repertoires were generated with immunoSEQ multiplex PCR, while TCRdb's copy carries only in-frame clones and drops some. The specimen's table records roughly 76,000 clones. The sequencing sample was made of PBMCs. These receptors came from a female donor in good health and CMV-seropositive.

The CDR3 loop reads CASSSGTPSSGNTIYF. The CDR3 DNA sequence: TGTGCCAGCTCAAGCGGGACCCCCAGCTCTGGAAACACCATATATTTT. The gene calls are TRBV18 and TRBJ1-3; weak D call: TRBD1 (5 bases). Trimming shortened V by 5 bases and J by 0 bases, and 14 bases separated the two germline ends. CDR1 is KGHSH and CDR2 is LQKENI in the germline V gene. The length of the CDR3 is 16 residues.

This CDR3 reads CASSPGLSSYNEQFF. The CDR3 bases are TGTGCCAGCAGTCCGGGACTCAGCTCCTACAATGAGCAGTTCTTC. This chain uses TRBV6-1 with TRBJ2-1; possible D gene TRBD2, 6 bases. The CDR3 is 15 amino acids. V shed 5 bases and J shed 0 bases, with 11 bases lying between them. Germline CDR1 and CDR2: MNHNS and SASEGT.

The V gene is TRBV6-6, the J gene TRBJ1-1, with D maybe TRBD1 (6 bases). The CDR3 totals 15 residues. V gave up 0 bases and J gave up 2 bases, with 10 bases separating them. The V gene's germline CDR1 is MNHNY and CDR2 SVGAGI (reference sequence). The CDR3 loop reads CASSYSAGANTEAFF. In DNA form, the CDR3 reads TGTGCCAGCAGTTACTCCGCAGGGGCAAACACTGAAGCTTTCTTT.

Concerning this clone: In the same sample, other DNA sequences code for this CDR3. This CDR3 reads CASSLGQSYEQYF. The CDR3 nucleotides are TGCGCCAGCAGCTTGGGACAGTCCTACGAGCAGTACTTC. The chain combines TRBV5-1 with TRBJ2-7; D may be TRBD1 (5 bases). V dropped 0 bases and J dropped 1 base, with 5 bases sitting between them. The CDR3 runs 13 residues. The V gene's germline CDR1 is SGHRS and CDR2 YFSETQ.

The chain employs TRBV15 and TRBJ1-1; no definite D call. The V end lost 0 bases, the J end lost 5 bases, and 19 bases lay between the germline ends. CDR3 length: 17 residues. Germline CDR1 and CDR2: LNHNV and YYDKDF (reference sequence). The CDR3 region is CATSREGGLGGWTEAFF. CDR3 nucleotide sequence: TGTGCCACCAGCAGAGAGGGAGGATTGGGAGGATGGACTGAAGCTTTCTTT.

V gene TRBV27 combines with J gene TRBJ1-2, with D possibly TRBD1 on 5 matching bases. Germline V lookup: CDR1 MNHEY, CDR2 SMNVEV (reference sequence). The CDR3 consists of 13 residues. V lost 10 bases and J 1 base, leaving 13 bases between the germline ends. The CDR3 sequence is CANHDSLNYGYTF. DNA of the CDR3: TGTGCCAACCACGACAGTCTTAACTATGGCTACACCTTC.

The V and J genes are TRBV4-1 and TRBJ1-1; D perhaps matches TRBD1 (5 bases). Germline CDR1 reads MGHRA; CDR2 reads YSYEKL. The CDR3 covers 17 residues. Trimming took off 0 bases at V and 0 bases at J, with 14 bases between the two ends. The CDR3 here is CASSQDSRRGMNTEAFF. The CDR3 coding sequence is TGCGCCAGCAGCCAAGATTCTCGTAGGGGCATGAACACTGAAGCTTTCTTT.

The gene calls are TRBV9 and TRBJ2-3; possible D gene TRBD1, 5 bases. The V end was cut by 0 bases, the J end by 2 bases, with 7 bases between. CDR1 is SGDLS, CDR2 YYNGEE, per germline. The CDR3 runs 14 residues. In nucleotides, the CDR3 is TGTGCCAGCAGCGTAGAGGACAACACAGATACGCAGTATTTT. It is translated as CASSVEDNTDTQYF.

The gene calls are TRBV4-3 and TRBJ2-2; D is unclear. CDR3 length: 15 amino acids. Germline lookup yields CDR1 LGHNA and CDR2 YSLEER. Trimming stripped 0 bases from V and 1 base from J, with 6 bases between. The CDR3 DNA follows: TGCGCCAGCAGCCAAGATCGACAGAACACCGGGGAGCTGTTTTTT. Amino acid sequence: CASSQDRQNTGELFF.

This chain joins TRBV11-1 and TRBJ1-2; weak D call: TRBD1 (5 bases). Trimming took off 5 bases at V and 4 bases at J, with 26 bases between the two ends. The CDR3 has 18 amino acids. CDR1 is SGHAT, CDR2 FQDESV, per germline (reference sequence). The CDR3 protein is CASSPSSGTLAPLYGYTF. Written as DNA, the CDR3 is TGTGCCAGCAGCCCTTCGTCCGGGACTCTGGCCCCCCTCTATGGCTACACCTTC.

This sequence joins TRBV5-1 and TRBJ1-2; D might be TRBD1 (5 bases). Germline CDR1 and CDR2: SGHRS and YFSETQ. The CDR3 contains 16 residues. V was shortened by 0 bases and J by 4 bases, with 16 bases between the two germline ends. As DNA, the CDR3 is TGCGCCAGCAGCTTGGCTGAATCGGGGGTAGCCTATGGCTACACCTTC. Its protein product is CASSLAESGVAYGYTF.

The gene calls are TRBV6-1 and TRBJ1-1; TRBD1 aligns across 12 bases. With V trimmed by 1 base and J by 5 bases, 5 bases remained unmatched. The length of the CDR3 is 16 residues. From germline, CDR1 is MNHNS and CDR2 SASEGT. CDR3 protein: CASSEVGQGASTEAFF. Written as DNA, the CDR3 is TGTGCCAGCAGTGAAGTGGGACAGGGGGCGAGTACTGAAGCTTTCTTT.

This sequence joins TRBV6-5 and TRBJ1-2, with D perhaps TRBD1 (5 bases). This CDR3 comprises 16 residues. V was cut by 1 base and J by 6 bases, with 18 bases left in between. Germline V CDR1 and CDR2: MNHEY, SVGAGI. CDR3 in DNA: TGTGCCAGCAGTTACTACCCCGCGCAGGGAAGTGATGGCTACACCTTC. This translates into CASSYYPAQGSDGYTF.

The V and J genes are TRBV7-9 and TRBJ1-6; D unclear. From germline, CDR1 is SEHNR and CDR2 FQNEAQ (reference sequence). The CDR3 runs to 18 residues. Trimming removed 3 bases at V and 0 bases at J, with 15 bases between. The CDR3 sequence is CASSFREGRFSYNSPLHF. The DNA for the CDR3 is TGTGCCAGCAGCTTCCGAGAGGGCAGGTTCTCCTATAATTCACCCCTCCACTTT.

This rearrangement joins TRBV7-2 to TRBJ1-2; 7 bases are shared with TRBD1. The CDR3 is made up of 13 amino acids. Germline assignment: CDR1 SGHTA and CDR2 FQGNSA. Trimming removed 5 bases from V and 3 bases from J; junction bases left unmatched: 3. The CDR3 region has the DNA TGTGCCAGCAGCCCAGACAGGGACTATGGCTACACCTTC. The encoded protein is CASSPDRDYGYTF.